The 17 T cell receptor beta chains presented below share a single source sample, sequenced in a study of identical twins. TCRdb reprocessed the 5' RACE reads with MiXCR, giving one entry per CDR3 protein. This sample has roughly 470,000 distinct CDR3 sequences, with 14% found just once. The sample also formed part of further work on yellow fever vaccine responses in identical twins.

Sequencing used CD4+ T cells sorted from blood. These receptors came from a young woman in good health.

This clonotype was detected only a few times. This rearrangement joins TRBV28 to TRBJ1-2; the D is unclear. CDR3 length: 14 amino acids. Looked up from germline, CDR1 is MDHEN and CDR2 is SYDVKM. Trimming left V 6 bases short and J 2 bases short, with 13 bases between. CDR3 sequence (DNA): TGTGCCAGCAGCCTATTGATCCAAAACTATGGCTACACCTTC. Residues: CASSLLIQNYGYTF.

The CDR3 bases are TGTGCCAGCAGCCATAAACTGACTAGCGGATCCTACAATGAGCAGTTCTTC. The encoded protein is CASSHKLTSGSYNEQFF. The J gene is TRBJ2-1, the V gene TRBV3-1; 9 nucleotides agree with TRBD2. The CDR3 is 17 residues long. The ends lost 3 bases at V and 1 base at J; junction bases unmatched: 7. Germline CDR1 is LGHDT and CDR2 is YNNKEL (reference sequence).

This clonotype showed up just a few times. The V gene is TRBV4-2, the J gene TRBJ2-3; TRBD1 matches 9 bases. This CDR3 spans 16 amino acids. Germline values: CDR1 LGHNA, CDR2 YNFKEQ. The trim removed 5 bases at V and 2 bases at J, leaving 8 bases unmatched. As DNA, the CDR3 is TGTGCCAGCAGCTTCGAGACAGGGGGGGTCACAGATACGCAGTATTTT. Translated: CASSFETGGVTDTQYF.

The gene calls are TRBV20-1 and TRBJ1-2, with D maybe TRBD1 (5 bases). The CDR3 length is 13 residues. From germline, CDR1 is DFQATT and CDR2 SNEGSKA (reference sequence). The V gene lost 6 bases and the J gene lost 2 bases, with 13 bases spanning the gap. The CDR3 protein is CSARKQVNYGYTF. For the CDR3, the DNA is TGCAGTGCCCGGAAACAGGTGAACTATGGCTACACCTTC.

The chain's CDR3 is CASSLGVSGSHEQYF. The CDR3 DNA sequence: TGCGCCAGCAGCTTGGGCGTTAGCGGGAGTCACGAGCAGTACTTC. V is TRBV5-1 and J is TRBJ2-7, with TRBD2 matching 9 bases. The J segment lost 5 bases and the V segment lost 0 bases, leaving 6 bases of the junction unmatched. The germline V gene encodes CDR1 SGHRS and CDR2 YFSETQ. The CDR3 is 15 amino acids.

This clonotype has a handful of counts. This chain links TRBV20-1 with TRBJ1-3, with 8 bases matching TRBD1. CDR3 length equals 14 residues. The J segment lost 2 bases and the V segment lost 6 bases, leaving 6 bases of the junction unmatched. From germline, CDR1 is DFQATT and CDR2 SNEGSKA (reference sequence). The CDR3 spells CSAHPGGTGNTIYF. The CDR3 bases are TGCAGTGCCCACCCAGGGGGCACTGGAAACACCATATATTTT.

The chain combines TRBV29-1 with TRBJ2-5; D may match TRBD1 or TRBD2 (5 bases each). The length of the CDR3 is 13 residues. V was clipped by 6 bases and J by 4 bases, with 15 bases between them. Germline V gene sequence: CDR1 SQVTM, CDR2 ANQGSEA. Here the CDR3 reads CSVGRMGVETQYF. The DNA for the CDR3 is TGCAGCGTCGGCCGAATGGGGGTAGAGACCCAGTACTTC.

This rearrangement joins TRBV5-6 to TRBJ2-7; TRBD2 matches at 7 bases. V was pared by 4 bases and J by 2 bases, with 6 bases of the junction left unmatched. Germline values: CDR1 SGHDT, CDR2 YYEEEE. CDR3 length: 14 amino acids. CDR3 in DNA: TGTGCCAGCAGCACGGGACTACAAGCCTACGAGCAGTACTTC. Translating gives CASSTGLQAYEQYF.

The genes are TRBV9 and TRBJ2-5; 10 positions agree with TRBD2. The trim removed 0 bases at V and 5 bases at J, leaving 16 bases unmatched. The CDR3 loop spans 19 amino acids. Germline CDR1 SGDLS, CDR2 YYNGEE. CDR3 region: CASSVETPLGLAGAETQYF. CDR3 sequence (DNA): TGTGCCAGCAGCGTAGAAACACCGTTAGGTCTAGCGGGAGCGGAGACCCAGTACTTC.

This clonotype was observed a few times. This chain links TRBV4-3 with TRBJ2-1, with D uncertain. Germline V gives CDR1 LGHNA, CDR2 YSLEER. This CDR3 region has 13 residues. Deletions cut 5 bases from V and 2 bases from J, with 7 bases between. CDR3 amino acids: CASSKQTYNEQFF. The CDR3 DNA sequence: TGCGCCAGCAGCAAACAGACCTACAATGAGCAGTTCTTC.

This clonotype was recorded at least ten times. The chain combines TRBV12-3 or TRBV12-4 with TRBJ2-3; TRBD1 matches at 8 bases. The length of the CDR3 is 15 residues. Trimming cost V 3 bases and J 2 bases; bases outside gene matches: 4. CDR3 residues: CASSFDRGYTDTQYF. The CDR3 DNA reads as TGTGCCAGCAGTTTTGACAGGGGTTACACAGATACGCAGTATTTT.

This clonotype was recorded a few times. The V gene is TRBV10-3, the J gene TRBJ2-7; TRBD2 matches 12 bases. CDR3 length: 13 residues. With V trimmed by 10 bases and J by 6 bases, 7 bases remained unmatched. Germline CDR1 ENHRY, CDR2 SYGVKD. The CDR3 sequence is CATGLAGSGEQYF. CDR3 DNA sequence: TGTGCCACAGGACTAGCGGGGTCCGGCGAGCAGTACTTC.

This clonotype was counted between two and nine times. This sequence joins TRBV7-8 and TRBJ2-5; TRBD1 agrees at 9 bases. V lost 1 base and J lost 4; bases outside the gene matches: 4. The CDR3 covers 15 residues. Germline CDR1 reads SGHVS; CDR2 reads FQNEAQ. The CDR3 region is CASSLDRGRVETQYF. The CDR3 DNA sequence: TGTGCCAGCAGCTTAGACAGGGGGCGTGTAGAGACCCAGTACTTC. Full variable domain (outside the CDR3, taken from reference TRBV7-8 and TRBJ2-5): GAGVSQSPRYKVAKRGQDVALRCDPISGHVSLFWYQQALGQGPEFLTYFQNEAQLDKSGLPSDRFFAERPEGSVSTLKIQRTQQEDSAVYLCASSLDRGRVETQYFGPGTRLLVL.

The rearrangement links TRBV6-2 or TRBV6-3 to TRBJ2-1; 10 bases fit TRBD2. V was pared by 1 base and J by 4 bases, with 7 bases of the junction left unmatched. Germline V gene sequence: CDR1 MNHEY, CDR2 SVGEGT. The CDR3 loop spans 17 amino acids. DNA for the CDR3: TGTGCCAGCAGTTACTGGACAACTAGCGGGATTTACAATGAGCAGTTCTTC. The encoded protein is CASSYWTTSGIYNEQFF.

This clonotype has only a few counts. The chain joins TRBV5-6 to TRBJ1-2, with 7 bases matching TRBD1. The germline V gene has CDR1 SGHDT and CDR2 YYEEEE. The CDR3 extends over 15 amino acids. V lost 3 bases and J lost 6; bases outside the gene matches: 11. CDR3 loop: CASSSWVGGTNGYTF. CDR3 bases: TGTGCCAGCAGCTCGTGGGTAGGGGGCACGAATGGCTACACCTTC.

This chain joins TRBV2 and TRBJ1-5, with unresolved D. Germline-derived CDR1 and CDR2 are SNHLY and FYNNEI. The CDR3 loop spans 15 amino acids. V lost 7 bases and J 1 base, leaving 14 bases between the germline ends. The CDR3 DNA sequence: TGTGCCAGCAATATGAACCCTGGGAGCAATCAGCCCCAGCATTTT. As protein: CASNMNPGSNQPQHF. The variable domain in full, completed from reference TRBV2 and TRBJ1-5, reads EPEVTQTPSHQVTQMGQEVILRCVPISNHLYFYWYRQILGQKVEFLVSFYNNEISEKSEIFDDQFSVERPDGSNFTLKIRSTKLEDSAMYFCASNMNPGSNQPQHFGDGTRLSIL.

This clonotype has more than one count but fewer than ten. This chain links TRBV7-2 with TRBJ2-5; 7 bases match TRBD2. Unmatched junction bases numbered 5, after V lost 1 base and J lost 3 bases. This CDR3 has 15 residues. Germline V CDR1 and CDR2: SGHTA, FQGNSA. Written as DNA, the CDR3 is TGTGCCAGCAGCTTAGTAGCGGGCCTAAAAGAGACCCAGTACTTC. The encoded protein is CASSLVAGLKETQYF.